Each of the 7 T cell receptor beta chains below was sequenced from the same sample in a study of CD8 T cells in ankylosing spondylitis. TCRdb re-derived calls from the 5' RACE reads in MiXCR, one entry per CDR3 protein. Found here are 200,000 to 250,000 distinct CDR3 sequences, 15% to 20% of them singletons; the top ten hold under 55%. Study findings and constraints: A TCR beta motif made of several highly homologous variants seemed typical of ankylosing spondylitis blood.

Their antigens are not known. Sequencing was performed on blood, either unsorted or a sorted T cell fraction (not recorded which). All receptors derive from a male donor with ankylosing spondylitis.

V gene TRBV7-8 combines with J gene TRBJ2-5; D remains unclear. V lost 1 base and J lost 4, with 13 bases in between. The germline V gene has CDR1 SGHVS and CDR2 FQNEAQ. The length of the CDR3 is 15 residues. This chain's CDR3 is CASSLGLASSETQYF. Here the CDR3 DNA reads TGTGCCAGCAGCTTAGGTTTGGCTAGTTCAGAGACCCAGTACTTC.

This clonotype has a count of ten or more. This chain links TRBV4-1 with TRBJ2-4; perhaps TRBD2 as D (6 bases). Germline assignment: CDR1 MGHRA and CDR2 YSYEKL. Trimming shortened V by 4 bases and J by 5 bases, and 15 bases separated the two germline ends. The CDR3 is 15 residues long. CDR3: CASSPPPGEENIQYF. The CDR3 bases are TGCGCCAGCAGCCCCCCCCCGGGGGAGGAAAACATTCAGTACTTC.

The V gene is TRBV29-1, the J gene TRBJ2-7; 10 nucleotides agree with TRBD2. CDR3 size: 13 residues. V gave up 2 bases and J gave up 6 bases; unmatched junction bases: 4. Germline-derived CDR1 and CDR2 are SQVTM and ANQGSEA. CDR3 DNA: TGCAGCGTTGAACCACTAGCGGGAATCGAGCAGTACTTC. Protein sequence: CSVEPLAGIEQYF.

This clonotype has ten or more counts. V gene TRBV5-1 combines with J gene TRBJ2-3, with D perhaps TRBD2 (6 bases). Germline V gene sequence: CDR1 SGHRS, CDR2 YFSETQ. This CDR3 has 15 amino acids. With 0 bases removed from V and 4 bases from J, the gap between germline ends came to 12 bases. CDR3 region: CASSLGIGGPDTQYF. CDR3 sequence (DNA): TGCGCCAGCAGCTTGGGGATCGGGGGTCCAGATACGCAGTATTTT. Combining the CDR3 with reference TRBV5-1 and TRBJ2-3 gives the whole variable domain KAGVTQTPRYLIKTRGQQVTLSCSPISGHRSVSWYQQTPGQGLQFLFEYFSETQRNKGNFPGRFSGRQFSNSRSEMNVSTLELGDSALYLCASSLGIGGPDTQYFGPGTRLTVL.

This clonotype was seen at least ten times. V and J are TRBV10-3 and TRBJ2-5; the match to TRBD2 covers 7 bases. V shed 0 bases and J 5 bases; nucleotides not matched to a gene: 6. CDR3 length: 15 residues. CDR1 is ENHRY and CDR2 is SYGVKD in the germline V gene. The CDR3 spells CAISESGLVSETQYF. CDR3 sequence (DNA): TGTGCCATCAGTGAGTCAGGACTAGTCAGTGAGACCCAGTACTTC.

This clonotype was picked up a small number of times. The genes are TRBV29-1 and TRBJ2-1; D remains ambiguous. The CDR3 consists of 14 residues. The V end was cut by 3 bases, the J end by 8 bases, with 17 bases between. The germline V gene has CDR1 SQVTM and CDR2 ANQGSEA. In DNA form, the CDR3 reads TGCAGCGTTGATTTTGCTGTTGTTTGGGATGAGCAGTTCTTC. Amino acids: CSVDFAVVWDEQFF.

The chain carries TRBV29-1 and TRBJ2-7; a possible D gene is TRBD1 (6 bases). Deletions cut 3 bases from V and 0 bases from J, with 9 bases between. Germline V lookup: CDR1 SQVTM, CDR2 ANQGSEA. This CDR3 comprises 13 residues. The CDR3 DNA reads TGCAGCGTTGATGAACAGGGCTCCTACGAGCAGTACTTC. Protein sequence: CSVDEQGSYEQYF.